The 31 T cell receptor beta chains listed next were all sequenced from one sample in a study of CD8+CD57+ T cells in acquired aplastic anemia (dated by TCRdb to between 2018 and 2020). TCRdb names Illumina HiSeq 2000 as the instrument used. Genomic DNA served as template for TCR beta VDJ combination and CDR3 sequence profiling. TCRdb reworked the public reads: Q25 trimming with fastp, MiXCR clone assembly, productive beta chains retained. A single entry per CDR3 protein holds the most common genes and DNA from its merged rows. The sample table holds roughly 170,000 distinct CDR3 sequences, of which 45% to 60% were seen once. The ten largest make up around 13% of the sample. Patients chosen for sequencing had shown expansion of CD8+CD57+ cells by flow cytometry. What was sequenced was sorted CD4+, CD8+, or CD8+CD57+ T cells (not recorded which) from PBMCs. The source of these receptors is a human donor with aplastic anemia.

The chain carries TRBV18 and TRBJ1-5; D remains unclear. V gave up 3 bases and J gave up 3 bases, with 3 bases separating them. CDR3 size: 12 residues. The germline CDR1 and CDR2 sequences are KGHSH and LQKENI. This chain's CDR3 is CASSPPNQPQHF. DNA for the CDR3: TGTGCCAGCTCACCCCCCAATCAGCCCCAGCATTTT.

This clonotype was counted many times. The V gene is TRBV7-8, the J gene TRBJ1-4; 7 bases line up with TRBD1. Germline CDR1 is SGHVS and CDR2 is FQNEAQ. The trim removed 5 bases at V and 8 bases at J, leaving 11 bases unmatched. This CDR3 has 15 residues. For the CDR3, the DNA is TGTGCCAGCAGCCCATACCAGGGGGAGTGGGAAAAACTGTTTTTT. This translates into CASSPYQGEWEKLFF. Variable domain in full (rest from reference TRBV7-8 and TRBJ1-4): GAGVSQSPRYKVAKRGQDVALRCDPISGHVSLFWYQQALGQGPEFLTYFQNEAQLDKSGLPSDRFFAERPEGSVSTLKIQRTQQEDSAVYLCASSPYQGEWEKLFFGSGTQLSVL.

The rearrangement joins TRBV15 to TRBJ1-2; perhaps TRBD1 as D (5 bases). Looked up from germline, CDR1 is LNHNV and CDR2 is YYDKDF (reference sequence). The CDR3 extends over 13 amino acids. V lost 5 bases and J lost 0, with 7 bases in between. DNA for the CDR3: TGTGCCACCAGCCTGGGGCCTAACTATGGCTACACCTTC. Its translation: CATSLGPNYGYTF.

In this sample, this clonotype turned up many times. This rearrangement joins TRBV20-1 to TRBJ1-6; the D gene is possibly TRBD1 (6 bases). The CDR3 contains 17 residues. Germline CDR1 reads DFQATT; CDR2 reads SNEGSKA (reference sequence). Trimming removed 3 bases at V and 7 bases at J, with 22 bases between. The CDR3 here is CSASANDRGARNSPLHF. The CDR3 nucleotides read TGCAGTGCTAGTGCTAATGATAGGGGGGCGAGGAATTCACCCCTCCACTTT.

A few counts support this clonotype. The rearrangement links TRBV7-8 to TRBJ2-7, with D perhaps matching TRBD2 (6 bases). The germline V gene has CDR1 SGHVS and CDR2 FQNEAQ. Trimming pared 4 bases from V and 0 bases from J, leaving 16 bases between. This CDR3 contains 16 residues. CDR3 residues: CASSYHRENPSYEQYF. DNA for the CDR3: TGTGCCAGCAGCTACCACCGGGAGAACCCCTCCTACGAGCAGTACTTC. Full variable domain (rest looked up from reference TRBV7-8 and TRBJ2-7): GAGVSQSPRYKVAKRGQDVALRCDPISGHVSLFWYQQALGQGPEFLTYFQNEAQLDKSGLPSDRFFAERPEGSVSTLKIQRTQQEDSAVYLCASSYHRENPSYEQYFGPGTRLTVT.

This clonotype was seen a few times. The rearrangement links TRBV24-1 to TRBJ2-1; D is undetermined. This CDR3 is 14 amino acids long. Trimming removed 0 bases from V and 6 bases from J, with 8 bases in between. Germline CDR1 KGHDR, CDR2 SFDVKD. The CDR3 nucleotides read TGTGCCACCAGTGATTTGAACAACCCCAATGAGCAGTTCTTC. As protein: CATSDLNNPNEQFF.

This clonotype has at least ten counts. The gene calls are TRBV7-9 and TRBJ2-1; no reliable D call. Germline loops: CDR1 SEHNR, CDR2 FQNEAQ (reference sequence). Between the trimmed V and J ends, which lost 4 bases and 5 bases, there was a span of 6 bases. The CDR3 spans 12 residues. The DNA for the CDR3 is TGTGCCAGCAGCTCCAGGAACAATGAGCAGTTCTTC. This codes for CASSSRNNEQFF.

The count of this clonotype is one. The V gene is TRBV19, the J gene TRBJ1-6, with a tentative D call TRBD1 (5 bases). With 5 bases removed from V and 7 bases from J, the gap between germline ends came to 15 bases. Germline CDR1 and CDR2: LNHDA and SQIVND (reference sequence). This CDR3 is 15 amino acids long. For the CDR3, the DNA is TGTGCCAGTAGTTCCCGACGGGGGGAAAATTCACCCCTCCACTTT. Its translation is CASSSRRGENSPLHF. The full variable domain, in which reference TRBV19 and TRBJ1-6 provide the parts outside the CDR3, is DGGITQSPKYLFRKEGQNVTLSCEQNLNHDAMYWYRQDPGQGLRLIYYSQIVNDFQKGDIAEGYSVSREKKESFPLTVTSAQKNPTAFYLCASSSRRGENSPLHFGNGTRLTVT.

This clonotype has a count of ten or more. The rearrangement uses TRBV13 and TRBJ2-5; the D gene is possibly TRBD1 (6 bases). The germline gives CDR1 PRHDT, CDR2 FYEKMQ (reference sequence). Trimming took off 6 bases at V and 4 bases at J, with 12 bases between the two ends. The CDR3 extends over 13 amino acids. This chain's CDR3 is CASSYLQGETQYF. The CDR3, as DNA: TGTGCCAGCAGTTATTTACAGGGAGAGACCCAGTACTTC.

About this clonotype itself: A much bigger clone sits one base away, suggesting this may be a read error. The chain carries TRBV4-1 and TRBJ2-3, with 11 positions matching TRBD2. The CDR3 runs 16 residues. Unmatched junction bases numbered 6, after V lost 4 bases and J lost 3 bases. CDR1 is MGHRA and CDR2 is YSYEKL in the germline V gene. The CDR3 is CASSRPTSGKTDTQYF. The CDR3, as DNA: TGCGCCAGCAGCCGACCGACTAGCGGGAAAACAGATACGCAGTATTTT.

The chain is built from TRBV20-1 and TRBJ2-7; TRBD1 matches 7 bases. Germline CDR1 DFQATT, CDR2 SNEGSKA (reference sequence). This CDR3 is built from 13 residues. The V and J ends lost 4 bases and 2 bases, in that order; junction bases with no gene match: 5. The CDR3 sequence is CSATGTDAYEQYF. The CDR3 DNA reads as TGCAGTGCTACCGGGACAGACGCCTACGAGCAGTACTTC.

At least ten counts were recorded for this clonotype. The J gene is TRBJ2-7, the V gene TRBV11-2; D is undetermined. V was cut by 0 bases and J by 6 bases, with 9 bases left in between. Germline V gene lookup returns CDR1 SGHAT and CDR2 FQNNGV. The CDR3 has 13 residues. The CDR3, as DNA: TGTGCCAGCAGCTTAGAGGCCCCAGCCGAGCAGTACTTC. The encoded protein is CASSLEAPAEQYF.

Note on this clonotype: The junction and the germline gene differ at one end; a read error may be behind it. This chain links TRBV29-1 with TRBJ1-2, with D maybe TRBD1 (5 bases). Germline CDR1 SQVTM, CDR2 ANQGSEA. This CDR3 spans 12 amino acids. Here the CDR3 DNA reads TGCAGCGGGCGATGGGGGGACTATGACTACACCTTC. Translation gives CSGRWGDYDYTF.

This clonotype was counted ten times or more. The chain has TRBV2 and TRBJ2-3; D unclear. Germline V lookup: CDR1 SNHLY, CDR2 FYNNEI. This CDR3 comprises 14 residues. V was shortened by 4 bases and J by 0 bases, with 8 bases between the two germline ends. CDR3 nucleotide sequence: TGTGCCAGCAGTGGCTTGGATAGCACAGATACGCAGTATTTT. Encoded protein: CASSGLDSTDTQYF.

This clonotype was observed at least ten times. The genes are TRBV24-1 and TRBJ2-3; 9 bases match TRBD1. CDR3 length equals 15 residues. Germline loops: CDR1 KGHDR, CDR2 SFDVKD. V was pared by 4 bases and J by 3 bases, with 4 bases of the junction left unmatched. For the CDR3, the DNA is TGTGCCACCAGTGAAGAGACAGGGGGAACAGATACGCAGTATTTT. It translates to CATSEETGGTDTQYF.

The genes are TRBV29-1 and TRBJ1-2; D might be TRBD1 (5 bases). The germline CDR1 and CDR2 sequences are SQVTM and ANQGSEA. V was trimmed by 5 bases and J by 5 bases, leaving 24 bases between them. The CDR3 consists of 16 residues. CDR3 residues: CSVRGRDVGIRYGYTF. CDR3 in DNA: TGCAGCGTTCGGGGTAGGGACGTGGGTATTCGGTATGGCTACACCTTC.

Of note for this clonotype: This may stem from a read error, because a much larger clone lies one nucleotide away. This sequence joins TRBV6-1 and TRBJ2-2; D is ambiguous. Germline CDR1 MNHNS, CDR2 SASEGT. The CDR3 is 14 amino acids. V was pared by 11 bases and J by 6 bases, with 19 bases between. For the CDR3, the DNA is TGTGCCCATCAGGCGGCGCGTAACGCCGGGGAGCTGTTTTTT. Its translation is CAHQAARNAGELFF.

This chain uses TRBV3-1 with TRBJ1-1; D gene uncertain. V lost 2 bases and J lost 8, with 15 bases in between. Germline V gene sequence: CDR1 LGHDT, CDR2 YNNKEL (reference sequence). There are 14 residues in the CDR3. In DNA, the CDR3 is TGTGCCAGCAGCCAAAAGTTAGATTTGCGGGAAGCTTTCTTT. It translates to CASSQKLDLREAFF.

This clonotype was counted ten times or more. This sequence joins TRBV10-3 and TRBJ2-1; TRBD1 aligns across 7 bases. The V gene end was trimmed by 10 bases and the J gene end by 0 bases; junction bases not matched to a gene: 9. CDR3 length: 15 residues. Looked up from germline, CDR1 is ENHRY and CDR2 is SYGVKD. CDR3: CANSQGSGSYNEQFF. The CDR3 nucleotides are TGTGCCAATTCACAGGGGTCAGGCTCCTACAATGAGCAGTTCTTC.

CDR3 amino acids: CASSHALRPLSVSTDTQYF. The DNA of the CDR3 is TGTGCCAGCAGCCACGCCCTCCGCCCCCTTAGCGTTAGCACAGATACGCAGTATTTT. The V and J genes are TRBV3-1 and TRBJ2-3; tentatively, D is TRBD2 (5 bases). Germline lookup yields CDR1 LGHDT and CDR2 YNNKEL (reference sequence). Trimming stripped 3 bases from V and 0 bases from J, with 22 bases between. CDR3 length: 19 residues.

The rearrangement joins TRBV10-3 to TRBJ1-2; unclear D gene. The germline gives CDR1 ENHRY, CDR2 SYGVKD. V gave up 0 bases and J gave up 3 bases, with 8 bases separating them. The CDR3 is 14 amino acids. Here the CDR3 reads CAISESVEHYGYTF. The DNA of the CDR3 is TGTGCCATCAGTGAGTCGGTGGAGCACTATGGCTACACCTTC.

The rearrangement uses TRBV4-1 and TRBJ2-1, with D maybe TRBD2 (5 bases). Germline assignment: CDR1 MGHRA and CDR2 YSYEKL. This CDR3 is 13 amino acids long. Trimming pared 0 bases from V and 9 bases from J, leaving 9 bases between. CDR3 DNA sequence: TGCGCCAGCAGCCAAGATCAGCGGAGTGAGCAGTTCTTC. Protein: CASSQDQRSEQFF.

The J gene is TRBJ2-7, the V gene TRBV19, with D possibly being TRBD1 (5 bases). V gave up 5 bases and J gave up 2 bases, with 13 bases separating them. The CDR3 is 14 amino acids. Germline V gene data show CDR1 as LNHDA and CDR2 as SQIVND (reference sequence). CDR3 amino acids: CASSSRPGPYEQYF. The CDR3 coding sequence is TGTGCCAGTAGTTCCCGGCCAGGGCCCTACGAGCAGTACTTC.

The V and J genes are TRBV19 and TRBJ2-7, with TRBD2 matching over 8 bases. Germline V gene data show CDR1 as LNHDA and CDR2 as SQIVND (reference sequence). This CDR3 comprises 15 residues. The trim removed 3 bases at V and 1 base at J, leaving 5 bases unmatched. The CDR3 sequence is CASSIGGRPSYEQYF. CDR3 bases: TGTGCCAGTAGTATCGGCGGGAGGCCTTCCTACGAGCAGTACTTC.

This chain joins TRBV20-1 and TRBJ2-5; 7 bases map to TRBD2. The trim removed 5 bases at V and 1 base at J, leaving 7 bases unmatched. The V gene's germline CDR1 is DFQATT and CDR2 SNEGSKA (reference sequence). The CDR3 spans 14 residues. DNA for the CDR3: TGCAGTGCTTGGGCCTCTAGCGGCCAAGAGACCCAGTACTTC. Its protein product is CSAWASSGQETQYF.

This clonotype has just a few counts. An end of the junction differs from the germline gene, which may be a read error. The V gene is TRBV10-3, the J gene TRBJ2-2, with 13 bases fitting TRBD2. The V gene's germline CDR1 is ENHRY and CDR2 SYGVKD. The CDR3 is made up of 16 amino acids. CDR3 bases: TGTGCCAGCAGTTGGACTAGCGGGGGCCAACCCGGGGAGCTGTTTTTT. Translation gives CASSWTSGGQPGELFF.

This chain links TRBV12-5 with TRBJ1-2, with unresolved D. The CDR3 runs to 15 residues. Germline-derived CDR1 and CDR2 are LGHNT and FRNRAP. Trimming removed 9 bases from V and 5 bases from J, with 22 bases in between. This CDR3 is CASPWIGRNTYGYTF. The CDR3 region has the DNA TGTGCTAGCCCCTGGATCGGTCGCAATACTTATGGCTACACCTTC.

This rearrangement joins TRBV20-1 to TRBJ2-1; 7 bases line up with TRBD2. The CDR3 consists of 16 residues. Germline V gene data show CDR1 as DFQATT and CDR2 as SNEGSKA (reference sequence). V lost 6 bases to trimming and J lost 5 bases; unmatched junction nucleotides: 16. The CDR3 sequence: CSAPSRGRVGHNEQFF. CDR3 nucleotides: TGCAGTGCCCCTTCCCGGGGGAGGGTGGGGCACAATGAGCAGTTCTTC.

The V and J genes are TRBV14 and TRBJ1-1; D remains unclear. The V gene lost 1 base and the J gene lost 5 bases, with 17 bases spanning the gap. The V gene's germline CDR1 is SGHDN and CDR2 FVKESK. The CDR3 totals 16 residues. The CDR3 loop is CASSQGRGTRRTEAFF. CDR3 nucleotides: TGTGCCAGCAGCCAAGGACGGGGAACCAGGAGAACTGAAGCTTTCTTT.

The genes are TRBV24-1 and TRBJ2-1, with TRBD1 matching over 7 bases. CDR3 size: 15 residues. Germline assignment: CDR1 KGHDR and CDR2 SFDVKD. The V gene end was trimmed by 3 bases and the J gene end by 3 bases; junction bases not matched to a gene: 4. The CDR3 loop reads CATSDRAGGYNEQFF. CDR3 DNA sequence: TGTGCCACCAGTGATCGGGCAGGGGGCTACAATGAGCAGTTCTTC.

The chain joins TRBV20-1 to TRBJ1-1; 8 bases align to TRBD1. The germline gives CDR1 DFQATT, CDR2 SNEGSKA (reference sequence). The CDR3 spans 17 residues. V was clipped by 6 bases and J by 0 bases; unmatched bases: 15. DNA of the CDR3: TGCAGTGCAGATTCAACCGGGACAGGAGGGATGAACACTGAAGCTTTCTTT. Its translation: CSADSTGTGGMNTEAFF.